One sample yielded the 25 T cell receptor beta chains listed below, sequenced in a study of CD8+CD57+ T cells in acquired aplastic anemia. The template for TCR beta VDJ and CDR3 sequence profiling was genomic DNA. TCRdb fed the reads into MiXCR, producing one record per CDR3 protein. The data hold 200,000 or so distinct CDR3 sequences, with 64% observed a single time. Sequencing was performed on sorted CD4+, CD8+, or CD8+CD57+ T cells (not recorded which) from PBMCs. The receptors stem from a human donor with severe aplastic anemia or a healthy control (not recorded which).

The gene calls are TRBV20-1 and TRBJ2-3; D possibly uses TRBD1 or TRBD2 (5 bases each). Trimming stripped 6 bases from V and 0 bases from J, with 10 bases between. From germline, CDR1 is DFQATT and CDR2 SNEGSKA (reference sequence). The CDR3 extends over 13 amino acids. In DNA, the CDR3 is TGCAGTGCCTGGGACCGCAGCACAGATACGCAGTATTTT. Protein sequence: CSAWDRSTDTQYF.

The chain couples TRBV7-3 to TRBJ2-7; D is perhaps TRBD1 (6 bases). CDR3 size: 14 residues. Germline V gene sequence: CDR1 SGHTA, CDR2 FQGTGA. V lost 4 bases and J lost 6, with 16 bases in between. CDR3 nucleotides: TGTGCCAGCAGCTCGGACAGCCTTAGCTCCGAGCAGTACTTC. Protein: CASSSDSLSSEQYF. The full variable domain, its missing parts supplied by reference TRBV7-3 and TRBJ2-7, is GAGVSQTPSNKVTEKGKYVELRCDPISGHTALYWYRQSLGQGPEFLIYFQGTGAADDSGLPNDRFFAVRPEGSVSTLKIQRTERGDSAVYLCASSSDSLSSEQYFGPGTRLTVT.

This clonotype was picked up a small number of times. The chain links TRBV7-2 to TRBJ2-3; D remains unclear. The CDR3 length is 12 residues. V lost 6 bases to trimming and J lost 2 bases, with 6 bases between them. Germline V gives CDR1 SGHTA, CDR2 FQGNSA. The CDR3 DNA follows: TGTGCCAGCAGGGCCATCACAGATACGCAGTATTTT. As protein: CASRAITDTQYF. Filled out from reference TRBV7-2 and TRBJ2-3, the complete variable domain reads GAGVSQSPSNKVTEKGKDVELRCDPISGHTALYWYRQSLGQGLEFLIYFQGNSAPDKSGLPSDRFSAERTGGSVSTLTIQRTQQEDSAVYLCASRAITDTQYFGPGTRLTVL.

The rearrangement uses TRBV10-1 and TRBJ2-3; TRBD1 might be the D (6 bases). Trimming shortened V by 11 bases and J by 0 bases, and 18 bases separated the two germline ends. The CDR3 runs to 15 residues. Germline lookup yields CDR1 WNHNN and CDR2 SYGVQD (reference sequence). DNA of the CDR3: TGCGCCGGCAATAAAAGGCAGGGGAGCACAGATACGCAGTATTTT. Its protein is CAGNKRQGSTDTQYF.

In this sample, this clonotype turned up once. A junction end diverges from the germline sequence, so it may reflect a read error. The chain is built from TRBV14 and TRBJ2-7, with D perhaps assigned TRBD1 or TRBD2 (5 bases each). With the DNA end fitting TRBJ2-5 better, the J assignment may be wrong. Germline V CDR1 and CDR2: SGHDN, FVKESK. The CDR3 sequence is 14 residues long. CDR3 bases: TGTACCAGCAGCCAAAGAGGGGTCCAAGAGACCCAGTACTTC. Its translation: CTSSQRGVQETQYF.

The chain joins TRBV5-4 to TRBJ2-1, with 10 nucleotides matching TRBD2. The CDR3 spans 14 residues. The germline V gene has CDR1 SGHNT and CDR2 YYREEE (reference sequence). J gave up 4 bases and V 7 bases, and 5 bases lay outside the gene matches. CDR3 DNA sequence: TGTGCCAGCCGGACACTAGCGGGGTACAATGAGCAGTTCTTC. Encoded protein: CASRTLAGYNEQFF.

This clonotype was counted only a few times. V usage is TRBV20-1 and J usage is TRBJ2-3, with a possible D match to TRBD1 (6 bases). Trimming took off 7 bases at V and 11 bases at J, with 25 bases between the two ends. Germline V gene sequence: CDR1 DFQATT, CDR2 SNEGSKA (reference sequence). The CDR3 is made up of 14 amino acids. In DNA form, the CDR3 reads TGCAGTGGGAGGTCAGGGGCCCGAGGCAATGAGCAGTATTTT. This codes for CSGRSGARGNEQYF.

The chain links TRBV20-1 to TRBJ2-6; 9 bases agree with TRBD2. V dropped 4 bases and J dropped 0; count of bases not matched to a gene: 4. The CDR3 has 16 amino acids. CDR1 and CDR2 (germline): DFQATT, SNEGSKA (reference sequence). The CDR3 spells CSATSGALSGANVLTF. The CDR3 DNA sequence: TGCAGTGCTACTAGCGGGGCTCTCTCTGGGGCCAACGTCCTGACTTTC.

The chain links TRBV7-2 to TRBJ2-5, with no clear D. V dropped 5 bases and J dropped 2 bases, with 9 bases sitting between them. Germline-derived CDR1 and CDR2 are SGHTA and FQGNSA. This CDR3 has 13 residues. In nucleotides, the CDR3 is TGTGCCAGCAGCCGTTCGAGTCAAGAGACCCAGTACTTC. Its protein is CASSRSSQETQYF.

The V and J genes are TRBV2 and TRBJ2-7, with D maybe TRBD1 (5 bases). Germline-derived CDR1 and CDR2 are SNHLY and FYNNEI. CDR3 length: 15 residues. The V gene lost 5 bases and the J gene lost 1 base, with 15 bases spanning the gap. Here the CDR3 DNA reads TGTGCCAGCAGTTCACGTCAAGGACAATCCTACGAGCAGTACTTC. It codes for CASSSRQGQSYEQYF.

With respect to this clonotype: A read error is likely, as this CDR3 ends without the conserved phenylalanine or tryptophan. V gene TRBV10-3 combines with J gene TRBJ1-5; no reliable D call. Germline V gene sequence: CDR1 ENHRY, CDR2 SYGVKD. This CDR3 is 12 amino acids long. The germline V and J ends were trimmed by 2 bases and 2 bases, with 1 base remaining between them. The CDR3 is CAISEGNQPQHS. In DNA, the CDR3 is TGTGCCATCAGTGAGGGCAATCAGCCCCAGCATTCT.

The V call is TRBV6-4, the J call TRBJ1-1; TRBD1 matches 9 bases. This CDR3 region has 13 residues. Germline V gene data show CDR1 as MRHNA and CDR2 as SNTAGT. The ends lost 4 bases at V and 7 bases at J; junction bases unmatched: 4. The CDR3 nucleotides are TGTGCCAGCAGTGGACAGGGGGTCAATGAAGCTTTCTTT. It translates to CASSGQGVNEAFF.

The chain carries TRBV5-1 and TRBJ2-7; possible D gene TRBD1, 5 bases. V was shortened by 1 base and J by 0 bases, with 8 bases between the two germline ends. The CDR3 is made up of 14 amino acids. Looked up from germline, CDR1 is SGHRS and CDR2 is YFSETQ. The CDR3 loop is CASSLQGASYEQYF. Here the CDR3 DNA reads TGCGCCAGCAGCTTGCAAGGGGCCTCCTACGAGCAGTACTTC. Drawing the rest from reference TRBV5-1 and TRBJ2-7, the complete variable domain is KAGVTQTPRYLIKTRGQQVTLSCSPISGHRSVSWYQQTPGQGLQFLFEYFSETQRNKGNFPGRFSGRQFSNSRSEMNVSTLELGDSALYLCASSLQGASYEQYFGPGTRLTVT.

The DNA for the CDR3 is TGCAGTGCTAGCATGGGACTAGCGGGGTTGCGGGCAGATACGCAGTATTTT. Its translation is CSASMGLAGLRADTQYF. The chain couples TRBV20-1 to TRBJ2-3; 13 bases match TRBD2. Germline V gives CDR1 DFQATT, CDR2 SNEGSKA (reference sequence). This CDR3 contains 17 residues. Trimming cost V 3 bases and J 4 bases; bases outside gene matches: 10.

The CDR3 loop is CASSEGPFEQYF. DNA for the CDR3: TGCGCCAGCAGTGAGGGACCTTTCGAGCAGTACTTC. This chain connects TRBV10-1 to TRBJ2-7, with D unclear. In germline, CDR1 is WNHNN, CDR2 SYGVQD (reference sequence). Trimming removed 2 bases at V and 6 bases at J, with 8 bases between. This CDR3 region has 12 residues.

This clonotype has a single count. V and J are TRBV5-5 and TRBJ2-3; the match to TRBD2 covers 12 bases. This CDR3 spans 20 amino acids. Trimming cost V 4 bases and J 1 base; bases outside gene matches: 16. CDR1 and CDR2 from the germline V gene are SGHKS and YYEKEE (reference sequence). Written as DNA, the CDR3 is TGTGCCAGCAGCCAAGATCCGTTCGGGCTAGCGGGGGGGGGCACAGATACGCAGTATTTT. Translating gives CASSQDPFGLAGGGTDTQYF. Variable domain in full (rest from reference TRBV5-5 and TRBJ2-3): DAGVTQSPTHLIKTRGQQVTLRCSPISGHKSVSWYQQVLGQGPQFIFQYYEKEERGRGNFPDRFSARQFPNYSSELNVNALLLGDSALYLCASSQDPFGLAGGGTDTQYFGPGTRLTVL.

The genes are TRBV19 and TRBJ1-1, with a tentative D call TRBD1 (6 bases). The ends were cut back, 7 bases at V and 3 bases at J, with 18 bases in the middle. The CDR3 totals 15 residues. The germline gives CDR1 LNHDA, CDR2 SQIVND (reference sequence). In nucleotides, the CDR3 is TGTGCCAGTAAGCGAAAGGACAGATGGGACACTGAAGCTTTCTTT. Protein sequence: CASKRKDRWDTEAFF.

To note about this clonotype: One junction end disagrees with the germline gene, perhaps due to a read error. This chain uses TRBV10-3 with TRBJ2-6; 10 bases map to TRBD1. The CDR3 has 19 amino acids. Germline V gene data show CDR1 as ENHRY and CDR2 as SYGVKD. For the CDR3, the DNA is TGTGCCAGCAGTGAAAGGGGGGGGACAGGGGTCTCGGGGGCCAACGTCCTGACTTTC. Its translation is CASSERGGTGVSGANVLTF.

This clonotype was counted only a few times. The V call is TRBV7-9, the J call TRBJ1-5; D gene unclear. In germline, CDR1 is SEHNR, CDR2 FQNEAQ (reference sequence). This CDR3 has 14 residues. V was trimmed by 5 bases and J by 0 bases, leaving 8 bases between them. The CDR3 region has the DNA TGTGCCAGCAGCCAAGACTCTAGCAATCAGCCCCAGCATTTT. Translated, it gives CASSQDSSNQPQHF.

The chain employs TRBV9 and TRBJ2-7; D call uncertain. The V end lost 2 bases, the J end lost 5 bases, and 14 bases lay between the germline ends. The CDR3 contains 14 residues. The germline V gene encodes CDR1 SGDLS and CDR2 YYNGEE. The CDR3 is CASSVTAVSNEQYF. In DNA form, the CDR3 reads TGTGCCAGCAGCGTGACGGCCGTTTCTAACGAGCAGTACTTC.

This clonotype was detected many times. CDR3 sequence reads: CASSLDTGANVLTF. The DNA for the CDR3 is TGTGCCAGCAGCTTAGACACTGGGGCCAACGTCCTGACTTTC. This chain connects TRBV11-2 to TRBJ2-6; D is uncertain. The V end lost 0 bases, the J end lost 2 bases, and 2 bases lay between the germline ends. The CDR3 runs to 14 residues. Germline assignment: CDR1 SGHAT and CDR2 FQNNGV. Together with reference TRBV11-2 and TRBJ2-6, the CDR3 gives the full variable domain: EAGVAQSPRYKIIEKRQSVAFWCNPISGHATLYWYQQILGQGPKLLIQFQNNGVVDDSQLPKDRFSAERLKGVDSTLKIQPAKLEDSAVYLCASSLDTGANVLTFGAGSRLTVL.

There are a few counts of this clonotype. This chain connects TRBV7-8 to TRBJ2-7, with 7 bases that match TRBD1. Germline lookup yields CDR1 SGHVS and CDR2 FQNEAQ. The CDR3 runs to 12 residues. V shed 11 bases and J 3 bases; nucleotides not matched to a gene: 7. The CDR3 spells CADWTGFYEQYF. The CDR3 DNA follows: TGTGCCGATTGGACAGGTTTCTACGAGCAGTACTTC.

The V call is TRBV12-3 or TRBV12-4, the J call TRBJ1-2, with unresolved D. The CDR3 sequence is 15 residues long. Deletions cut 3 bases from V and 4 bases from J, with 15 bases between. CDR3 amino acids: CASSFDRVGPYGYTF. CDR3 nucleotides: TGTGCCAGCAGTTTTGATAGGGTTGGGCCCTATGGCTACACCTTC.

This chain uses TRBV2 with TRBJ1-2; D not resolved. The CDR3 covers 14 residues. Germline loops: CDR1 SNHLY, CDR2 FYNNEI. V lost 8 bases and J 0 bases, leaving 13 bases between the germline ends. Written as DNA, the CDR3 is TGTGCCAGCCAAACTTACGGCGCTAACTATGGCTACACCTTC. It yields the protein CASQTYGANYGYTF.

The V call is TRBV7-9, the J call TRBJ2-3; weak D call: TRBD2 (5 bases). From germline, CDR1 is SEHNR and CDR2 FQNEAQ (reference sequence). V shed 5 bases and J shed 3 bases, with 18 bases lying between them. This CDR3 has 16 amino acids. Here the CDR3 DNA reads TGTGCCAGCAGCCCCGTACAAGCGGTGGATACAGATACGCAGTATTTT. Amino acid sequence: CASSPVQAVDTDTQYF. Full variable domain (remainder filled in from reference TRBV7-9 and TRBJ2-3): DTGVSQNPRHKITKRGQNVTFRCDPISEHNRLYWYRQTLGQGPEFLTYFQNEAQLEKSRLLSDRFSAERPKGSFSTLEIQRTEQGDSAMYLCASSPVQAVDTDTQYFGPGTRLTVL.